This record concerns one T cell receptor (beta chain) sequence. The data were produced by immunoSEQ multiplex PCR, yet TCRdb's version contains in-frame clones alone and is incomplete. The data show tens of thousands of clones, with more than 75% seen just once and around 10% held by the top ten. The data derive from a study of T cell responses to AZD1222 COVID-19 vaccine. The V gene end was trimmed by 1 base and the J gene end by 0 bases; junction bases not matched to a gene: 9. This CDR3 has 18 amino acids. From germline, CDR1 is SGHVS and CDR2 FQNEAQ. The chain uses TRBV7-8 and TRBJ1-5; 7 positions match TRBD1. This TCR was sampled from an adult who received the AZD1222 COVID-19 vaccine. The sequencing used peripheral blood, collected 28 days after the second AZD1222 dose. In DNA form, the CDR3 reads TGTGCCAGCAGCTTAGGGACAGGCGGGCCCGATAGCAATCAGCCCCAGCATTTT. This gives the protein CASSLGTGGPDSNQPQHF.